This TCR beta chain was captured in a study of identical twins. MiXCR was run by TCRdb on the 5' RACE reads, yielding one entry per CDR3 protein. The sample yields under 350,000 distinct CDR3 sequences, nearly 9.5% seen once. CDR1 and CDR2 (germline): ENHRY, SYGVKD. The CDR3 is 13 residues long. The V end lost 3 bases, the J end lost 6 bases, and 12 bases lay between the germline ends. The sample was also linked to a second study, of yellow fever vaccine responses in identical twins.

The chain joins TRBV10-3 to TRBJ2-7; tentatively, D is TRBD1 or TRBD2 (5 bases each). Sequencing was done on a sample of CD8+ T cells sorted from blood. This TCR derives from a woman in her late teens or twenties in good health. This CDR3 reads CAISDPGTCEQYF. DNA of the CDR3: TGTGCCATCAGTGATCCAGGGACCTGCGAGCAGTACTTC.